The T cell receptor (beta chain) described here comes from a study of T cells in Graves' hyperthyroidism and ophthalmopathy. This clonotype was counted at least ten times. Patients showing uncontrolled infection, other autoimmune disease, pregnancy or lactation were ineligible. The PBMCs had their origin in around 10 ml of fresh peripheral blood. There were TCR beta CDR3 regions amplified from RNA transcripts. TCR CDR3 regions were first amplified by RT-PCR with HTBI primers. TCRdb recomputed calls from the multiplex PCR reads with MiXCR, one row per CDR3 protein. The repertoire includes some 270,000 distinct CDR3 sequences, around 26% of them detected once, and 30% to 40% sits in the top ten. Sample: blood. The TCR sequence derives from a woman aged 35 to 49 with Graves' ophthalmopathy.

Written as DNA, the CDR3 is TGTGCCAGCAGTTACACCCCGGAACGGGGGGATTACGAGCAGTACTTC. This codes for CASSYTPERGDYEQYF. This chain joins TRBV6-2 or TRBV6-3 and TRBJ2-7; 7 bases are a match to TRBD2. Germline V gives CDR1 MNHEY, CDR2 SVGEGT. V lost 2 bases, J lost 4 bases, and 11 bases stayed unmatched. The CDR3 loop spans 16 amino acids.